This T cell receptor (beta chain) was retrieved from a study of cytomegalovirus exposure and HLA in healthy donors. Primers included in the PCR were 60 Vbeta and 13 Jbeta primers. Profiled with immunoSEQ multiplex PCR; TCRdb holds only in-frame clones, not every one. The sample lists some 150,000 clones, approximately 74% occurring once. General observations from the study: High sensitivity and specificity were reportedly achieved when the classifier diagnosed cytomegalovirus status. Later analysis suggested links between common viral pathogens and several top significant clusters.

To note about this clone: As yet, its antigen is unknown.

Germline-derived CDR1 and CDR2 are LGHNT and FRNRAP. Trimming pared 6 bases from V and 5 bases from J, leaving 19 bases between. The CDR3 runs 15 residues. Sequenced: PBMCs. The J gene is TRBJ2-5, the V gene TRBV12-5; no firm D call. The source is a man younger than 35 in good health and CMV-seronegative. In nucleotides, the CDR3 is TGTGCTAGTGGCCAACCCCCACGACTCCGGGAGACCCAGTACTTC. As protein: CASGQPPRLRETQYF.